This T cell receptor beta chain was captured in a study of T cell changes during pregnancy in multiple sclerosis. The CDR3 has 14 residues. Per germline, CDR1 SGHKS and CDR2 YYEKEE (reference sequence). V lost 3 bases, J lost 1 base, and 8 bases lay in between. Produced via immunoSEQ multiplex PCR; TCRdb's table is partial and in-frame only. The sample includes some 110,000 clones, 80% to 95% of them seen just once. This clonotype originated in a female donor with multiple sclerosis, enrolled in a pregnancy study. Sequencing was performed on peripheral blood, taken in the third trimester of pregnancy. The chain joins TRBV5-5 to TRBJ1-5; D gene unclear. The CDR3 region is CASSSDGSNQPQHF. The CDR3 DNA reads TGTGCCAGCAGCTCTGACGGGAGCAATCAGCCCCAGCATTTT.